This entry features one T cell receptor beta chain sequence. Its target is not known. The CDR3 covers 14 residues. V lost 4 bases and J lost 7, with 13 bases in between. Germline V CDR1 and CDR2: LNHDA, SQIVND (reference sequence). The data were obtained in a study of T cell responses to AZD1222 COVID-19 vaccine. Sequenced by immunoSEQ multiplex PCR; TCRdb stores in-frame clones only, minus some. This sample yields about 110,000 clones, of which roughly 90% are seen a single time; roughly 14% belongs to the top ten. Study-level points and caveats: Most donors were white British and more were female, and clonal diversity was possibly underestimated. With dominance at 160-218 and 743-854, vaccine-associated CD4 TCRs spanned spike. The number of AZD1222 recipients seropositive at baseline was only 6 or 7. Repertoire sampling was restricted to post-peak T cell response timepoints.

This specimen consisted of peripheral blood, obtained 28 days after the second AZD1222 dose. The genes are TRBV19 and TRBJ1-4; D is uncertain. The receptor was derived from an adult who received the AZD1222 COVID-19 vaccine. CDR3 protein: CASSTDGRIEKLFF. DNA of the CDR3: TGTGCCAGTAGTACTGACGGGCGGATTGAAAAACTGTTTTTT.